The rows below give T cell receptor beta chains drawn from one sample of a study of Ad26.COV2.S vaccination and SARS-CoV-2 variants. Here immunoSEQ multiplex PCR was the method, and the copy in TCRdb shows in-frame clones only, minus some. The data contain over 400,000 clones, roughly nine tenths of them seen just once; the ten biggest clones take up about 2.4%. The sequencing used peripheral blood, collected in a trial of Ad26.COV2.S vaccine versus placebo. The source of these receptors is a person aged 18-65 years who received the Ad26.COV2.S COVID-19 vaccine or a placebo. Each CDR3 is given with its conserved first and last residue. The D gene is left open where the match is weak. Clone size, where shown, is once, few, many, or a class for clones that have expanded.

D gene	V gene	J gene	clone size	CDR3 DNA	CDR3 protein
NA	TRBV15	TRBJ2-1	NA	TGTGCCACCGGAAGAGGCTACAATGAGCAGTTCTTC	CATGRGYNEQFF
TRBD1	TRBV9	TRBJ2-2	few	TGTGCCAGCAGCGCACTGGGGACAGGGAACACCGGGGAGCTGTTTTTT	CASSALGTGNTGELFF
NA	TRBV24-1	TRBJ1-2	NA	TGTGCCACCAGTGATACCTACCGGGGGACTGAATATGGCTACACCTTC	CATSDTYRGTEYGYTF
NA	TRBV4-3	TRBJ2-3	NA	TGCGCCAGCAGCTACGCACCCGGCACAGATACGCAGTATTTT	CASSYAPGTDTQYF
TRBD2	TRBV11-2	TRBJ2-1	NA	TGTGCCAGCAGTTCTTTTACGGGAGGGTACAATGAGCAGTTCTTC	CASSSFTGGYNEQFF
TRBD1	TRBV24-1	TRBJ1-5	NA	TGTGCCACCAGGTCGGGACAGGGGGCGAATCAGCCCCAGCATTTT	CATRSGQGANQPQHF
TRBD1	TRBV7-6	TRBJ1-5	NA	TGTGCCAGCAGTCCTCAGGGGGGCGCAGGACAGCCCCAGCATTTT	CASSPQGGAGQPQHF
TRBD1	TRBV7-2	TRBJ1-5	NA	TGTGCCAGCAGCCCCCGGGACAGGCAGCCCCAGCATTTT	CASSPRDRQPQHF
TRBD2	TRBV5-1	TRBJ2-1	NA	TGCGCCAGCAGCGGGACTAGCGGGAGGGTCGATGAGCAGTTCTTC	CASSGTSGRVDEQFF
NA	TRBV7-6	TRBJ2-7	NA	TGTGCCAGCAGCTTAGCGCTTAACTACGAGCAGTACTTC	CASSLALNYEQYF
NA	TRBV2	TRBJ2-3	once	TGTGCCAGCAGTGGGACCTTCGGGATCGCAGATACGCAGTATTTT	CASSGTFGIADTQYF